The entry below describes one T cell receptor (beta chain). The repertoire was sequenced with immunoSEQ multiplex PCR; TCRdb's copy has only in-frame clones and lacks some. The sample shows approximately 360,000 clones, about 90% of them seen only once. This entry comes from a study of blood T cell repertoires in COVID-19. Source material: peripheral blood. The clonotype was recovered from a young man with active or convalescent COVID-19.

CDR3 sequence reads: CASRNLAGGDTDTQYF. The CDR3, as DNA: TGTGCCAGCAGGAACCTAGCGGGGGGAGACACAGATACGCAGTATTTT. The V gene is TRBV9, the J gene TRBJ2-3, with TRBD2 identical over 11 bases. Germline V gives CDR1 SGDLS, CDR2 YYNGEE. Unmatched junction bases numbered 7, after V lost 5 bases and J lost 2 bases. This CDR3 contains 16 residues.